This T cell receptor beta chain was documented in a study of CD8+ T cells in alopecia areata. Extraction and reverse transcription of RNA yielded cDNA as the sequencing template. Here immunoSEQ multiplex PCR was the method, and the copy in TCRdb shows in-frame clones only, minus some. Among 85,000 to 95,000 clones, about two thirds were seen once, and the ten largest hold 17%. The V end lost 1 base, the J end lost 3 bases, and 15 bases lay between the germline ends. This CDR3 has 16 amino acids. CDR1 is SGHTA and CDR2 is FQGNSA in the germline V gene. The sample's treatment: oral pan-JAK inhibitor, 5-10 mg twice daily. Peripheral blood samples and lesional scalp punch biopsies were obtained from alopecia areata patients.

This receptor was obtained from a human donor with alopecia areata. Sequenced material: CD8+ T cells sorted from blood, taken at week 44, from a patient treated with tofacitinib. The V and J genes are TRBV7-2 and TRBJ2-5; TRBD1 might be the D (5 bases). The CDR3 DNA is TGTGCCAGCAGCTTAGAATCGCAGGGTGCAAAAGAGACCCAGTACTTC. Its protein product is CASSLESQGAKETQYF.